This TCR beta chain was documented in a study of blood T cell repertoires in COVID-19. Across the study: Spain, Italy and the United States supplied samples that represented acute and convalescent COVID-19. Sources were T cells, B-cell-depleted T cells, or PBMCs; the material itself was cDNA or gDNA.

Per the study methods: It was from reference gene primer amplification that nucleated cell counts were estimated. The assay was immunoSEQ multiplex PCR, and TCRdb's table has in-frame clones only and misses some. The DNA was the basis for D and trimming; V, J and clone size are from that table. The sample lists about 70,000 clones; roughly 84% were seen once. Germline loops: CDR1 LGHDT, CDR2 YNNKEL (reference sequence). The CDR3 loop spans 13 amino acids. The V and J ends lost 1 base and 2 bases respectively, with 5 bases between them. This clone was recorded only once. Other DNA sequences from this sample encode an identical CDR3 as well.

This clonotype was sampled from a woman aged 18-29 years with acute or convalescent COVID-19. The chain uses TRBV3-1 (or the pseudogene TRBV3-2) and TRBJ2-5, with D hard to call. The sequencing input was peripheral blood. DNA for the CDR3: TGTGCCAGCAGCCAAGTCAGGCAAGAGACCCAGTACTTC. As protein: CASSQVRQETQYF.